These 29 T cell receptor beta chains were sequenced from one sample in a study of tumor-infiltrating lymphocytes in primary liver carcinoma. Germline DNA was also extracted, with blood RNA taken from unsorted whole blood. The authors made TCR beta cDNA from 500 ng total RNA with a constant-region primer. Amplification in three nested multiplex PCR rounds with slightly modified ARM-PCR gave rise to TCR beta libraries. It was with TRBV1-TRBV30 forward primers and a C-beta reverse primer that the first two PCR rounds were run, at roughly 10 cycles each. TCRdb reprocessed the multiplex PCR reads via MiXCR and lists one record per CDR3 protein. Among about 310,000 distinct CDR3 sequences listed, nearly 60% were seen once. Sequencing was done on a sample of peripheral blood. These receptor sequences come from a woman aged 25 to 39 with primary liver carcinoma and hepatitis B virus infection.

On this clonotype itself: Sequence at one end of the junction differs from germline and may be a read error. The rearrangement uses TRBV11-2 and TRBJ2-7, with 8 bases lining up with TRBD2. The CDR3 contains 16 residues. Looked up from germline, CDR1 is SGHAT and CDR2 is FQNNGV. The CDR3 region is CASGSPLAAYSYEQYF. The CDR3 region has the DNA TGCGCCAGCGGCTCACCACTAGCGGCCTACTCCTACGAGCAGTACTTC.

The J gene is TRBJ2-5, the V gene TRBV5-8, with D tentatively TRBD2 (5 bases). This CDR3 comprises 15 residues. Germline V gene lookup returns CDR1 SGHTS and CDR2 YDEGEE. Deletions cut 5 bases from V and 5 bases from J, with 19 bases between. In nucleotides, the CDR3 is TGTGCCAGCAGAAAAACCGGGATACGGAGGGAGACCCAGTACTTC. Translated: CASRKTGIRRETQYF.

The rearrangement joins TRBV14 to TRBJ2-5; 10 bases are a match to TRBD2. CDR3 size: 17 residues. Germline V lookup: CDR1 SGHDN, CDR2 FVKESK. The trim removed 1 base at V and 5 bases at J, leaving 10 bases unmatched. The CDR3 is CASSQGVLAGSRETQYF. CDR3 DNA sequence: TGTGCCAGCAGCCAAGGAGTACTAGCGGGGTCGAGGGAGACCCAGTACTTC.

At least ten counts were recorded for this clonotype. The J gene is TRBJ2-4, the V gene TRBV6-1; 7 bases fit TRBD1. The V and J ends lost 8 bases and 0 bases, in that order; junction bases with no gene match: 7. CDR3 length: 15 amino acids. Germline V lookup: CDR1 MNHNS, CDR2 SASEGT. The CDR3 is CASQDRLGAKNIQYF. CDR3 sequence (DNA): TGTGCCAGCCAGGACAGGTTGGGAGCCAAAAACATTCAGTACTTC.

For this clonotype: At one of its ends the junction is not consistent with the germline gene, which may arise from a read error. The chain links TRBV11-2 to TRBJ2-2; TRBD1 matches 8 bases. CDR3 length: 16 amino acids. Looked up from germline, CDR1 is SGHAT and CDR2 is FQNNGV. CDR3 coding DNA: TGTGCCAGCAACCCAAGACAGGGGACGAACGCCGGGGAGCTGTTTTTT. Residues: CASNPRQGTNAGELFF.

V usage is TRBV4-1 and J usage is TRBJ2-2; no reliable D call. CDR1 and CDR2 (germline): MGHRA, YSYEKL. The CDR3 runs 11 residues. The CDR3 sequence: CVTNLGGELFF. CDR3 DNA sequence: TGCGTCACCAACCTGGGCGGTGAGCTGTTTTTT.

A word on this clonotype: A much larger clone lies a single base off, so this may be a read error. This rearrangement joins TRBV12-3 or TRBV12-4 to TRBJ2-1, with D unclear. The CDR3 totals 9 residues. CDR3 loop: CGAHNEQFF. Here the CDR3 DNA reads TGTGGGGCCCACAATGAGCAGTTCTTC.

This clonotype was recorded once. With a much larger clone just one base away, this may be a read error. The chain joins TRBV6-2 or TRBV6-3 to TRBJ2-6; 7 positions agree with TRBD1. Trimming removed 5 bases from V and 4 bases from J; junction bases left unmatched: 8. The CDR3 is made up of 16 amino acids. Germline lookup yields CDR1 MNHEY and CDR2 SVGEGT. The DNA of the CDR3 is TGTGCCAGCAGTAGACAGGGTGGGTCGGGGGCCAACGTCCTGACTTTC. As protein: CASSRQGGSGANVLTF.

This clonotype was picked up one time. An end of the junction differs from the germline gene, which may be a read error. This chain joins TRBV5-6 and TRBJ2-5; the D call may be TRBD1 or TRBD2 (5 bases each). Germline CDR1 and CDR2: SGHDT and YYEEEE. This CDR3 spans 16 amino acids. In DNA form, the CDR3 reads TGTGCCAGCGGCTTGTTACGGGACGCCCGCAGGGAGACCCAGTACTTC. Its protein product is CASGLLRDARRETQYF.

Comment on this clonotype: At one end the junction does not follow the germline gene, possibly because of a read error. The chain couples TRBV6-2 or TRBV6-3 to TRBJ2-4, with 9 nucleotides matching TRBD1. The CDR3 has 18 amino acids. Germline CDR1 is MNHEY and CDR2 is SVGEGT. CDR3: CGSSYVLVGQGPKNIQYF. The DNA for the CDR3 is TGTGGCAGCAGTTACGTTCTTGTGGGACAGGGTCCGAAAAACATTCAGTACTTC.

This clonotype was seen at least ten times. The chain carries TRBV11-2 and TRBJ2-3; 13 nucleotides match TRBD2. V lost 2 bases to trimming and J lost 10 bases; unmatched junction nucleotides: 15. The CDR3 runs to 18 residues. CDR1 and CDR2 from the germline V gene are SGHAT and FQNNGV. As DNA, the CDR3 is TGTGCCAGCAGCTTAATGACTAGCGGGAGGCCGCAACAAGGACCGCAGTATTTT. It yields the protein CASSLMTSGRPQQGPQYF.

Worth noting for this clonotype: A read error is likely, as this CDR3 ends without the conserved phenylalanine or tryptophan. J is TRBJ2-5 and V is TRBV7-8; 9 bases align to TRBD2. The CDR3 has 15 amino acids. Germline CDR1 SGHVS, CDR2 FQNEAQ. Trimming at V came to 0 bases and at J to 4 bases, leaving 3 bases not matched to a gene. This CDR3 is CASSLALLAGETQYL. DNA for the CDR3: TGTGCCAGCAGCTTAGCGCTACTAGCGGGAGAGACCCAGTACTTA.

This clonotype came up a few times. The chain uses TRBV12-3 or TRBV12-4 and TRBJ1-4; the match to TRBD1 covers 8 bases. The CDR3 runs to 14 residues. Losses at the gene ends were 6 bases for V and 4 bases for J; bases not matched to a gene: 4. CDR3 coding DNA: TGTGCCAGCAGCCGGGGACAGGTTAATGAAAAACTGTTTTTT. It specifies CASSRGQVNEKLFF.

This clonotype was detected a few times. The V call is TRBV6-2 or TRBV6-3, the J call TRBJ2-2; possible D gene TRBD2, 6 bases. There are 17 residues in the CDR3. Germline V gives CDR1 MNHEY, CDR2 SVGEGT. V was shortened by 11 bases and J by 3 bases, with 25 bases between the two germline ends. CDR3: CASLKGGWERDTGELFF. Here the CDR3 DNA reads TGTGCCTCCTTGAAGGGAGGATGGGAGAGGGACACCGGGGAGCTGTTTTTT.

This chain links TRBV6-6 with TRBJ1-3, with a possible D match to TRBD1 (6 bases). With 2 bases removed from V and 5 bases from J, the gap between germline ends came to 10 bases. There are 14 residues in the CDR3. Germline V gives CDR1 MNHNY, CDR2 SVGAGI (reference sequence). The CDR3 sequence: CASSYGGARNTIYF. Here the CDR3 DNA reads TGTGCCAGCAGTTACGGGGGGGCCAGAAACACCATATATTTT.

This clonotype was counted many times. V usage is TRBV11-3 and J usage is TRBJ2-7; tentatively, D is TRBD1 (6 bases). This CDR3 comprises 13 residues. Germline values: CDR1 SGHNT, CDR2 YENEEA. With 0 bases removed from V and 7 bases from J, the gap between germline ends came to 10 bases. The CDR3 spells CASSLEGGREQYF. The CDR3 DNA follows: TGTGCCAGCAGCTTAGAAGGGGGAAGGGAGCAGTACTTC.

Concerning this clonotype: This may arise from a read error, as a much more abundant clone is one base away. This CDR3 is CTSSYSRIANTEAFF. CDR3 bases: TGTACCAGCAGTTACTCGAGGATAGCGAACACTGAAGCTTTCTTT. The chain uses TRBV6-5 and TRBJ1-1, with D unclear. Germline lookup yields CDR1 MNHEY and CDR2 SVGAGI. This CDR3 comprises 15 residues.

In the case of this clonotype: Germline is not matched at one junction end, which may reflect a read error. The chain carries TRBV12-3 or TRBV12-4 and TRBJ2-7, with no clear D. CDR3 length: 14 residues. The CDR3 loop reads CASSRTNKEHEQCF. The CDR3 DNA reads TGTGCCAGCAGCCGGACCAACAAAGAGCACGAGCAGTGCTTC.

About this clonotype itself: An end of the junction does not agree with germline; a read error may underlie this. J is TRBJ2-1 and V is TRBV6-6; 8 bases match TRBD2. The CDR3 sequence is 15 residues long. Germline assignment: CDR1 MNHNY and CDR2 SVGAGI (reference sequence). For the CDR3, the DNA is TGTGCCAGCAGATCCACTCAAGCGGGAGAGAATGAGCAGCTCTTC. Translating it yields CASRSTQAGENEQLF.

V gene TRBV5-1 combines with J gene TRBJ2-1; 9 positions match TRBD2. The CDR3 totals 17 residues. V was pared by 4 bases and J by 0 bases, with 8 bases of the junction left unmatched. From germline, CDR1 is SGHRS and CDR2 YFSETQ. The CDR3 region is CASSPRISGGSYNEQFF. The DNA of the CDR3 is TGCGCCAGCAGCCCAAGGATTAGCGGGGGCTCCTACAATGAGCAGTTCTTC.

This clonotype was picked up many times. This sequence joins TRBV11-3 and TRBJ2-1; TRBD2 matches 14 bases. V lost 4 bases, J lost 7 bases, and 12 bases stayed unmatched. The germline V gene has CDR1 SGHNT and CDR2 YENEEA. This CDR3 region has 18 residues. This chain's CDR3 is CASSSYFGLAGGSNEQFF. CDR3 in DNA: TGTGCCAGCAGCTCCTACTTTGGACTAGCGGGAGGTTCGAATGAGCAGTTCTTC.

The chain combines TRBV12-3 or TRBV12-4 with TRBJ1-1; 10 nucleotides agree with TRBD1. V dropped 5 bases and J dropped 5; count of bases not matched to a gene: 11. CDR3 length equals 16 residues. The DNA of the CDR3 is TGTGCCAGCAGTGGAAGGTCGGGACAGGGGAGAACTGAAGCTTTCTTT. Amino acid sequence: CASSGRSGQGRTEAFF.

A few counts support this clonotype. The rearrangement uses TRBV5-1 and TRBJ2-1, with unresolved D. V was clipped by 2 bases and J by 4 bases, with 10 bases between them. CDR3 length: 14 amino acids. Germline values: CDR1 SGHRS, CDR2 YFSETQ. In nucleotides, the CDR3 is TGCGCCAGCAGCTTAGTGGAGACATACAATGAGCAGTTCTTC. It encodes CASSLVETYNEQFF.

This sequence joins TRBV5-1 and TRBJ2-1; TRBD1 agrees at 8 bases. CDR3 length: 13 residues. V gave up 7 bases and J gave up 4 bases; unmatched junction bases: 4. Germline CDR1 SGHRS, CDR2 YFSETQ. The CDR3 DNA is TGCGCCAGCCAGGACAGGGCATACAATGAGCAGTTCTTC. It codes for CASQDRAYNEQFF.

Comment on this clonotype: It may be a read error: a sequence one base away is much more abundant. The V and J genes are TRBV4-2 and TRBJ2-2; 7 bases agree with TRBD2. Germline trimming cut 0 bases from V and 6 bases from J; bases unmatched to any gene: 10. The CDR3 runs 17 residues. CDR1 and CDR2 (germline): LGHNA, YNFKEQ. The chain's CDR3 is CASSQDLRCGSAGELFF. CDR3 DNA: TGTGCCAGCAGCCAAGATCTAAGGTGCGGGAGTGCCGGGGAGCTGTTTTTT.

This clonotype showed up many times. The chain combines TRBV11-2 with TRBJ2-7, with D perhaps TRBD1 (5 bases). CDR3 length: 13 amino acids. V was clipped by 2 bases and J by 6 bases, with 11 bases between them. Germline V gene data show CDR1 as SGHAT and CDR2 as FQNNGV. CDR3 coding DNA: TGTGCCAGCAGCTTATTACTGGGGCGCGAGCAGTACTTC. This encodes CASSLLLGREQYF.

V is TRBV7-9 and J is TRBJ1-6; D possibly corresponds to TRBD1 (5 bases). CDR3 length: 14 residues. Germline V gene lookup returns CDR1 SEHNR and CDR2 FQNEAQ (reference sequence). Trimming left V 10 bases short and J 7 bases short, with 17 bases between. The CDR3 here is CATGWGKDNSPLHF. CDR3 DNA sequence: TGTGCCACCGGATGGGGCAAGGACAATTCACCCCTCCACTTT.

This sequence joins TRBV4-1 and TRBJ1-5; D gene uncertain. Trimming stripped 2 bases from V and 4 bases from J, with 12 bases between. Germline CDR1 is MGHRA and CDR2 is YSYEKL. CDR3 length: 15 residues. This chain's CDR3 is CASSQLFPANQPQHF. The DNA of the CDR3 is TGCGCCAGCAGCCAACTGTTCCCGGCGAATCAGCCCCAGCATTTT.

This clonotype was found many times. V and J are TRBV29-1 and TRBJ2-4; tentatively, D is TRBD1 (5 bases). CDR1 and CDR2 from the germline V gene are SQVTM and ANQGSEA. V lost 4 bases and J lost 1, with 8 bases in between. This CDR3 is built from 13 residues. The CDR3 here is CSVGQGAKNIQYF. As DNA, the CDR3 is TGCAGCGTTGGGCAGGGCGCCAAAAACATTCAGTACTTC. The whole variable domain, filled in from reference TRBV29-1 and TRBJ2-4, reads SAVISQKPSRDICQRGTSLTIQCQVDSQVTMMFWYRQQPGQSLTLIATANQGSEATYESGFVIDKFPISRPNLTFSTLTVSNMSPEDSSIYLCSVGQGAKNIQYFGAGTRLSVL.